These 10 T cell receptor beta chains came from one sample sequenced in a study of blood T cell repertoires in COVID-19. The data were produced by immunoSEQ multiplex PCR, yet TCRdb's version contains in-frame clones alone and is incomplete. The sample includes about 73,000 clones, about 74% of them seen just once. Sequenced input: peripheral blood. The receptors originated from a man in his 70s with COVID-19, enrolled during active disease.

This chain's CDR3 is CASSLFLTGTGVKVDQYF. Written as DNA, the CDR3 is TGTGCCAGCAGCTTGTTCTTAACCGGGACAGGGGTCAAAGTCGACCAGTACTTC. The gene calls are TRBV5-6 and TRBJ2-5; 10 bases map to TRBD1. The germline CDR1 and CDR2 sequences are SGHDT and YYEEEE. This CDR3 is built from 18 residues. With 1 base clipped from V and 10 bases from J, the junction kept 19 bases outside the gene matches.

This clone was seen only a few times. DNA of the CDR3: TGTGCCAGCAGTTTCGGCGGGGGGATCCTTAACTATGGCTACACCTTC. It encodes CASSFGGGILNYGYTF. V gene TRBV28 combines with J gene TRBJ1-2; a weak D match, TRBD1 (5 bases). The CDR3 has 16 amino acids. The germline gives CDR1 MDHEN, CDR2 SYDVKM. V lost 3 bases, J lost 1 base, and 15 bases lay in between.

This clone was seen a handful of times. The V and J genes are TRBV25-1 and TRBJ2-7; 7 bases are a match to TRBD1. The V and J ends lost 6 bases and 0 bases, in that order; junction bases with no gene match: 5. Germline V lookup: CDR1 MGHDK, CDR2 SYGVNS. This CDR3 has 14 residues. The CDR3 protein is CASSLPGGSYEQYF. In nucleotides, the CDR3 is TGTGCCAGCAGCTTACCAGGGGGCTCCTACGAGCAGTACTTC.

The rearrangement links TRBV15 to TRBJ2-7; TRBD2 agrees at 9 bases. The germline CDR1 and CDR2 sequences are LNHNV and YYDKDF (reference sequence). Trimming cost V 3 bases and J 4 bases; bases outside gene matches: 13. This CDR3 spans 17 amino acids. The CDR3 protein is CATSSPPGASGIYEQYF. CDR3 DNA: TGTGCCACCAGCAGCCCCCCTGGGGCTAGCGGGATTTACGAGCAGTACTTC.

The J gene is TRBJ1-1, the V gene TRBV5-1, with 7 bases that match TRBD1. CDR1 and CDR2 from the germline V gene are SGHRS and YFSETQ. V lost 1 base, J lost 2 bases, and 5 bases stayed unmatched. The CDR3 runs 15 residues. CDR3 residues: CASSLLGQPNTEAFF. The CDR3 DNA reads TGCGCCAGCAGCTTGCTGGGACAGCCCAACACTGAAGCTTTCTTT.

The chain uses TRBV9 and TRBJ2-3; 9 nucleotides match TRBD2. The CDR3 has 17 residues. Looked up from germline, CDR1 is SGDLS and CDR2 is YYNGEE. V shed 0 bases and J 6 bases; nucleotides not matched to a gene: 11. CDR3: CASSVDLAGSRGDTQYF. The CDR3 nucleotides read TGTGCCAGCAGCGTAGACCTAGCGGGATCACGGGGGGATACGCAGTATTTT.

This chain connects TRBV4-1 to TRBJ1-5; D remains ambiguous. Trimming left V 1 base short and J 5 bases short, with 12 bases between. This CDR3 contains 15 residues. Germline CDR1 is MGHRA and CDR2 is YSYEKL. This CDR3 is CASSQGSYYDQPQHF. The DNA of the CDR3 is TGCGCCAGCAGCCAAGGATCTTACTACGATCAGCCCCAGCATTTT.

V usage is TRBV27 and J usage is TRBJ2-3; 7 bases fit TRBD2. CDR1 and CDR2 from the germline V gene are MNHEY and SMNVEV (reference sequence). This CDR3 has 13 amino acids. V was clipped by 3 bases and J by 4 bases; unmatched bases: 1. The CDR3 here is CASSFLAADTQYF. The CDR3 nucleotides read TGTGCCAGCAGTTTCCTAGCGGCAGATACGCAGTATTTT.

The chain is built from TRBV6-5 and TRBJ1-6, with D unclear. This CDR3 is 14 amino acids long. Trimming pared 4 bases from V and 10 bases from J, leaving 14 bases between. Germline values: CDR1 MNHEY, CDR2 SVGAGI. The CDR3 spells CASSFNSGPSPLHF. The DNA of the CDR3 is TGTGCCAGCAGTTTCAACAGCGGGCCGTCACCCCTCCACTTT.

The J gene is TRBJ2-7, the V gene TRBV9, with no clear D. The CDR3 has 12 amino acids. CDR1 SGDLS and CDR2 YYNGEE come from the germline V gene. The germline V and J ends were trimmed by 0 bases and 3 bases, with 4 bases remaining between them. In DNA, the CDR3 is TGTGCCAGCAGCGTAGGCAGCTACGAGCAGTACTTC. Its translation is CASSVGSYEQYF. Drawing the rest from reference TRBV9 and TRBJ2-7, the complete variable domain is DSGVTQTPKHLITATGQRVTLRCSPRSGDLSVYWYQQSLDQGLQFLIQYYNGEERAKGNILERFSAQQFPDLHSELNLSSLELGDSALYFCASSVGSYEQYFGPGTRLTVT.